Below are 27 T cell receptor beta chains sequenced from a single sample in a study of T-cell memory formation after mild COVID-19. MiXCR, run by TCRdb on the 5' RACE reads, gives a single entry per CDR3 protein. The table records around 430,000 distinct CDR3 sequences, 16% of them present only once. The sample consisted of PBMCs or a T cell subset sorted from them (not recorded which). All receptors derive from a man between 18 and 35 years old who had mild COVID-19 (a few samples of this study predate the infection). Cell type and time point are not known.

This clonotype was counted only a few times. The chain combines TRBV10-3 with TRBJ1-3; perhaps TRBD1 as D (5 bases). The CDR3 sequence is 15 residues long. Germline CDR1 is ENHRY and CDR2 is SYGVKD. V was pared by 7 bases and J by 0 bases, with 13 bases between. The CDR3, as DNA: TGTGCCATCACCCGGGACCGGAGCTCTGGAAACACCATATATTTT. This encodes CAITRDRSSGNTIYF.

This clonotype was observed a handful of times. CDR3 loop: CASSHLAGQETQYF. The CDR3, as DNA: TGTGCCAGCAGTCATCTAGCGGGCCAAGAGACCCAGTACTTC. The V gene is TRBV27, the J gene TRBJ2-5, with 8 bases identical to TRBD2. The junction had 3 bases not matched to a gene; V was cut back by 5 bases and J by 1 base. The CDR3 extends over 14 amino acids. Germline values: CDR1 MNHEY, CDR2 SMNVEV (reference sequence).

The chain carries TRBV4-2 and TRBJ2-5, with 10 bases lining up with TRBD2. The CDR3 has 17 amino acids. Germline V gene lookup returns CDR1 LGHNA and CDR2 YNFKEQ. With V trimmed by 1 base and J by 5 bases, 10 bases remained unmatched. CDR3 DNA sequence: TGTGCCAGCAGCCAAGTGCTGAGCGGGGGGGCCGGTGAGACCCAGTACTTC. It yields the protein CASSQVLSGGAGETQYF.

This clonotype was counted only a few times. The V and J genes are TRBV7-3 and TRBJ2-3; TRBD2 matches 8 bases. This CDR3 comprises 16 residues. The junction had 12 bases not matched to a gene; V was cut back by 5 bases and J by 5 bases. Germline CDR1 and CDR2: SGHTA and FQGTGA. The DNA of the CDR3 is TGTGCCAGCAGCGCCCTGTCGGGGGGGCGATTAGATACGCAGTATTTT. As protein: CASSALSGGRLDTQYF.

This clonotype has ten or more counts. This chain links TRBV29-1 with TRBJ2-1, with a weak D call TRBD2 (6 bases). From germline, CDR1 is SQVTM and CDR2 ANQGSEA. V was cut by 6 bases and J by 1 base, with 16 bases left in between. The length of the CDR3 is 15 residues. In nucleotides, the CDR3 is TGCAGCGTCCTACCCCGGAGGGATTCCTACAATGAGCAGTTCTTC. It encodes CSVLPRRDSYNEQFF.

The J gene is TRBJ2-2, the V gene TRBV19, with D perhaps matching TRBD2 (6 bases). The V gene lost 1 base and the J gene lost 5 bases, with 8 bases spanning the gap. This CDR3 has 14 residues. Germline-derived CDR1 and CDR2 are LNHDA and SQIVND (reference sequence). The CDR3 sequence is CASSIAAGTGELFF. The CDR3 bases are TGTGCCAGTAGTATAGCGGCGGGAACCGGGGAGCTGTTTTTT.

The chain combines TRBV24-1 with TRBJ1-2, with D unclear. This CDR3 has 13 amino acids. CDR1 and CDR2 (germline): KGHDR, SFDVKD. Trimming removed 4 bases at V and 6 bases at J, with 11 bases between. The CDR3 nucleotides read TGTGCCACCAGTGACCTTGGACTAAATGGCTACACCTTC. It is translated as CATSDLGLNGYTF.

Ten or more counts support this clonotype. The chain combines TRBV28 with TRBJ1-3; no clear D. The germline V and J ends were trimmed by 7 bases and 0 bases, with 10 bases remaining between them. Germline lookup yields CDR1 MDHEN and CDR2 SYDVKM. The CDR3 extends over 14 amino acids. The CDR3 is CASTRPHSGNTIYF. In DNA, the CDR3 is TGTGCCAGCACCAGACCTCACTCTGGAAACACCATATATTTT.

This clonotype was observed a handful of times. V gene TRBV14 combines with J gene TRBJ2-2; 9 bases agree with TRBD2. CDR1 and CDR2 from the germline V gene are SGHDN and FVKESK. This CDR3 has 16 residues. V gave up 4 bases and J gave up 7 bases; unmatched junction bases: 10. CDR3 sequence (DNA): TGTGCCAGCAGCCGTCGACTAGCGGCAGTTGGCGGGGAGCTGTTTTTT. Its protein product is CASSRRLAAVGGELFF.

This clonotype was counted a few times. No DNA is shown, since the ends of the CDR3 on it are uncertain; the CDR3 is the one TCRdb lists. The rearrangement links TRBV6-2 or TRBV6-3 to TRBJ1-5. The CDR3 has 15 residues if both end residues are counted. Germline V gene lookup returns CDR1 MNHEY and CDR2 SVGEGT. CDR3 protein: CASSTSRTVDQPQHF.

J is TRBJ2-5 and V is TRBV2; TRBD1 is a possible D gene (6 bases). This CDR3 spans 15 amino acids. V lost 4 bases and J lost 2, with 14 bases in between. Germline CDR1 SNHLY, CDR2 FYNNEI. CDR3 bases: TGTGCCAGCAGTGGAGGGGGACCGACTCAAGAGACCCAGTACTTC. Protein: CASSGGGPTQETQYF.

The chain links TRBV20-1 to TRBJ2-5; tentatively, D is TRBD1 (6 bases). The V gene lost 3 bases and the J gene lost 2 bases, with 13 bases spanning the gap. The CDR3 extends over 14 amino acids. Germline-derived CDR1 and CDR2 are DFQATT and SNEGSKA (reference sequence). CDR3 region: CSASAAGVQETQYF. The DNA of the CDR3 is TGCAGTGCTAGTGCGGCAGGGGTACAAGAGACCCAGTACTTC.

This clonotype appeared many times. CDR3: CSARGVFGEQYF. The CDR3 nucleotides read TGCAGTGCTAGAGGGGTGTTCGGCGAGCAGTACTTC. The chain combines TRBV20-1 with TRBJ2-7; D not resolved. CDR3 length: 12 residues. V was cut by 1 base and J by 6 bases, with 10 bases left in between. Germline CDR1 and CDR2: DFQATT and SNEGSKA (reference sequence).

This clonotype was picked up a small number of times. The chain uses TRBV29-1 and TRBJ2-5; tentative D call: TRBD2 (6 bases). Trimming removed 5 bases at V and 4 bases at J, with 14 bases between. This CDR3 has 13 amino acids. In germline, CDR1 is SQVTM, CDR2 ANQGSEA. The CDR3 protein is CSVTGTEGETQYF. As DNA, the CDR3 is TGCAGCGTTACCGGGACGGAGGGAGAGACCCAGTACTTC.

Only one count was recorded for this clonotype. The genes are TRBV7-9 and TRBJ1-2; TRBD1 might be the D (5 bases). Germline V gene lookup returns CDR1 SEHNR and CDR2 FQNEAQ (reference sequence). The V gene lost 5 bases and the J gene lost 4 bases, with 14 bases spanning the gap. The CDR3 spans 14 residues. CDR3 amino acids: CASSIVKGIYGYTF. The CDR3 nucleotides are TGTGCCAGCAGCATCGTAAAGGGGATCTATGGCTACACCTTC.

The chain carries TRBV12-3 or TRBV12-4 and TRBJ2-1; 9 bases align to TRBD2. With 3 bases clipped from V and 10 bases from J, the junction kept 10 bases outside the gene matches. The CDR3 has 15 residues. The CDR3 DNA reads TGTGCCAGCAGTTTGCCTAGCGGGGCCACTTGGGAGCAGTTCTTC. Protein: CASSLPSGATWEQFF.

This chain links TRBV5-1 with TRBJ2-5, with D possibly TRBD1 on 6 matching bases. This CDR3 contains 14 residues. The V end was cut by 4 bases, the J end by 5 bases, with 15 bases between. CDR1 is SGHRS, CDR2 YFSETQ, per germline. The CDR3, as DNA: TGCGCCAGCAGCCCAGGACAGACATCGGAGACCCAGTACTTC. This codes for CASSPGQTSETQYF. Full variable domain (missing parts from reference TRBV5-1 and TRBJ2-5): KAGVTQTPRYLIKTRGQQVTLSCSPISGHRSVSWYQQTPGQGLQFLFEYFSETQRNKGNFPGRFSGRQFSNSRSEMNVSTLELGDSALYLCASSPGQTSETQYFGPGTRLLVL.

The chain carries TRBV19 and TRBJ1-1; TRBD1 might be the D (5 bases). Per the germline V gene, CDR1 is LNHDA and CDR2 is SQIVND (reference sequence). V shed 5 bases and J shed 3 bases, with 28 bases lying between them. The CDR3 sequence is 19 residues long. CDR3 amino acids: CASSSARRDLLLPDTEAFF. The CDR3 DNA reads as TGTGCCAGTAGTTCCGCCCGCAGGGATCTCTTGCTTCCGGACACTGAAGCTTTCTTT.

DNA of the CDR3: TGCGCCAGCAGCCCCGCAGGGTTAACAGACTATGGCTACACCTTC. As protein: CASSPAGLTDYGYTF. The V and J genes are TRBV5-1 and TRBJ1-2; possible D gene TRBD1, 5 bases. This CDR3 is built from 15 residues. Germline V CDR1 and CDR2: SGHRS, YFSETQ. V dropped 4 bases and J dropped 3 bases, with 16 bases sitting between them.

This chain connects TRBV6-5 to TRBJ2-3, with 7 bases fitting TRBD2. Germline trimming cut 6 bases from V and 2 bases from J; bases unmatched to any gene: 11. CDR1 and CDR2 from the germline V gene are MNHEY and SVGAGI. This CDR3 is 16 amino acids long. CDR3 in DNA: TGTGCCAGCAGCCCTAGCCCCAGCGGGGACACAGATACGCAGTATTTT. Amino acids: CASSPSPSGDTDTQYF.

The chain employs TRBV25-1 and TRBJ2-3, with D possibly being TRBD2 (7 bases). The CDR3 has 15 residues. Germline CDR1 reads MGHDK; CDR2 reads SYGVNS. Trimming pared 0 bases from V and 5 bases from J, leaving 12 bases between. CDR3 residues: CASSEYMGGGDTQYF. CDR3 DNA: TGTGCCAGCAGTGAATATATGGGAGGGGGAGATACGCAGTATTTT.

The chain combines TRBV28 with TRBJ2-5; D call uncertain. Germline-derived CDR1 and CDR2 are MDHEN and SYDVKM. Deletions cut 5 bases from V and 0 bases from J, with 7 bases between. This CDR3 region has 13 residues. The CDR3 nucleotides are TGTGCCAGCAGTGGGCGCGACCAAGAGACCCAGTACTTC. It encodes CASSGRDQETQYF.

The V call is TRBV3-1, the J call TRBJ2-2, with D possibly being TRBD2 (5 bases). Per the germline V gene, CDR1 is LGHDT and CDR2 is YNNKEL (reference sequence). Trimming pared 2 bases from V and 7 bases from J, leaving 14 bases between. CDR3 length: 15 amino acids. The CDR3 spells CASSQFLAGGGELFF. In DNA, the CDR3 is TGTGCCAGCAGCCAATTCCTGGCAGGAGGCGGGGAGCTGTTTTTT. The variable domain in full, with the rest retrieved from reference TRBV3-1 and TRBJ2-2, is DTAVSQTPKYLVTQMGNDKSIKCEQNLGHDTMYWYKQDSKKFLKIMFSYNNKELIINETVPNRFSPKSPDKAHLNLHINSLELGDSAVYFCASSQFLAGGGELFFGEGSRLTVL.

The chain links TRBV4-1 to TRBJ1-2; D remains unclear. Germline assignment: CDR1 MGHRA and CDR2 YSYEKL. This CDR3 has 16 amino acids. Trimming pared 1 base from V and 3 bases from J, leaving 15 bases between. The CDR3: CASSQVLGRRYYGYTF. The CDR3 DNA sequence: TGCGCCAGCAGCCAAGTTTTAGGTCGCCGGTACTATGGCTACACCTTC.

There are a few counts of this clonotype. V gene TRBV5-6 combines with J gene TRBJ2-6; D is uncertain. Deletions cut 2 bases from V and 0 bases from J, with 6 bases between. Per germline, CDR1 SGHDT and CDR2 YYEEEE. This CDR3 spans 15 amino acids. The DNA of the CDR3 is TGTGCCAGCAGCTTAAAAGGCTCTGGGGCCAACGTCCTGACTTTC. Translated, it gives CASSLKGSGANVLTF.

This clonotype has only a few counts. The chain couples TRBV7-9 to TRBJ1-2; possible D gene TRBD1, 6 bases. Germline CDR1 and CDR2: SEHNR and FQNEAQ (reference sequence). Trimming shortened V by 0 bases and J by 8 bases, and 16 bases separated the two germline ends. The CDR3 loop spans 15 amino acids. The CDR3: CASSLALQGLGGYTF. The CDR3 region has the DNA TGTGCCAGCAGCTTAGCGCTTCAGGGGCTCGGCGGCTACACCTTC.

This clonotype was seen only a few times. V is TRBV7-9 and J is TRBJ2-1; TRBD2 is a possible D gene (7 bases). The germline V and J ends were trimmed by 5 bases and 0 bases, with 17 bases remaining between them. Germline V gene data show CDR1 as SEHNR and CDR2 as FQNEAQ (reference sequence). The CDR3 consists of 17 residues. The CDR3 spells CASSPTGGQSSYNEQFF. DNA of the CDR3: TGTGCCAGCAGCCCCACCGGGGGGCAGAGCTCCTACAATGAGCAGTTCTTC.